Sequencing of this T cell receptor beta chain was carried out in a study of technical replicates of blood from several donors. Germline values: CDR1 LNHNV, CDR2 YYDKDF (reference sequence). With V trimmed by 0 bases and J by 9 bases, 9 bases remained unmatched. The length of the CDR3 is 15 residues. Method: immunoSEQ multiplex PCR; TCRdb's copy keeps in-frame clones and lacks some. The data hold around 50,000 clones, with around nine tenths observed a single time. The chain couples TRBV15 to TRBJ1-1; 8 bases are shared with TRBD1. The sequence came from a human donor in good health. Some clones in this sample may be carry-over from other donors' samples. Sequencing used PBMCs. Here the CDR3 DNA reads TGTGCCACCAGCAGAGATAAGGATGCAGGGGGCAAAGCTTTCTTT. This codes for CATSRDKDAGGKAFF.